These T cell receptor beta chains were read from a single sample in a study of blood T cell repertoires in COVID-19. The data were produced by immunoSEQ multiplex PCR, yet TCRdb's version contains in-frame clones alone and is incomplete. The table shows more than 110,000 clones, with 70% to 90% occurring only once. Material: peripheral blood. The receptors were gathered from a man in his forties or fifties with acute or convalescent COVID-19. Both conserved end residues are part of each CDR3. A D gene is named only where the DNA matches it firmly. Size is stated for part of the rows, as once, few or many counts, or as a class when the clone is expanded.

>TRBD1|TRBV15|TRBJ1-1|.
TGTGCCACCAGCCCCCGGGACAGGGGGCCCACTGAAGCTTTCTTT
CATSPRDRGPTEAFF
>.|TRBV20-1|TRBJ2-7|.
TGCAGTGCTAGTGCGCAGGGAATGGCCTACGAGCAGTACTTC
CSASAQGMAYEQYF
>.|TRBV6-5|TRBJ2-7|.
TGTGCCAGCAAGGAGTACCGGGGTTCCTACGAGCAGTACTTC
CASKEYRGSYEQYF
>TRBD2|TRBV7-8|TRBJ2-2|few
TGTGCCAGCATAGGACTAGCGCATAACACCGGGGAGCTGTTTTTT
CASIGLAHNTGELFF
>.|TRBV4-1|TRBJ2-2|.
TGCGCCAGCAGCCAAGAAGCAGGACCTACAACAGGCTTGTTTTTT
CASSQEAGPTTGLFF
>TRBD1|TRBV24-1|TRBJ2-3|.
TGTGCCACAGAGTTCCTAGACAGGGGAAGAGATACGCAGTATTTT
CATEFLDRGRDTQYF
>.|TRBV19|TRBJ1-2|.
TGTGCCAGCAGACAGGCCTCTAACTATGGCTACACCTTC
CASRQASNYGYTF
>.|TRBV7-3|TRBJ1-1|.
TGTGCCAGCAGCTCCACGGGGTTGGGCACTGAAGCTTTCTTT
CASSSTGLGTEAFF
>TRBD1|TRBV12-3/TRBV12-4|TRBJ1-3|once
TGTGCCAGCAGTTCGTTACACAGGGGTCCCGCATATTTT
CASSSLHRGPAYF
>.|TRBV18|TRBJ2-3|.
TGTGCCAGCTCCCCAACTGGGCCATTCGATACGCAGTATTTT
CASSPTGPFDTQYF
>.|TRBV2|TRBJ1-2|.
TGTGCCAGCGGTCGGGATAACTATGGCTACACCTTC
CASGRDNYGYTF
>.|TRBV28|TRBJ1-1|once
TGTGCCAGCGCAACGGAGCAGGGCACTGAAGCTTTCTTT
CASATEQGTEAFF
>.|TRBV5-8|TRBJ2-3|.
TGTGCCAGATCCTCGGACTCCCCCACAGATACGCAGTATTTT
CARSSDSPTDTQYF
>.|TRBV5-4|TRBJ2-6|.
TGTGCCAGCAGCCCGAAGACGGGATCACAAACTGGGGCCAACGTCCTGACTTTC
CASSPKTGSQTGANVLTF
>TRBD2|TRBV6-6|TRBJ2-7|.
TGTGCCAGCAGCACGGGGGGGGGTAGGCCCGAGCAGTACTTC
CASSTGGGRPEQYF
>TRBD1|TRBV6-6|TRBJ1-1|.
TGTGCCAGCATTTGGACAGGGGGAGTTGAGGCTTTCTTT
CASIWTGGVEAFF
>TRBD1|TRBV7-9|TRBJ2-3|.
TGTGCCAGCAGCTTTAGCCGGGGACAGGGTCGCACAGATACGCAGTATTTT
CASSFSRGQGRTDTQYF
>TRBD1|TRBV5-1|TRBJ2-7|.
TGCGCCAGCAGCCCGGGACAGGGGACAGGATACGAGCAGTACTTC
CASSPGQGTGYEQYF
>TRBD1|TRBV7-9|TRBJ1-2|.
TGTGCCAGCAGCTTAGGGGACAGGACATCTAACTATGGCTACACCTTC
CASSLGDRTSNYGYTF
>.|TRBV12-5|TRBJ1-1|.
TGTGCTAGTGGTTTGGTACAGAAAACAGCCGAAATGAACACTGAAGCTTTCTTT
CASGLVQKTAEMNTEAFF
>.|TRBV5-6|TRBJ2-7|.
TGTGCCAGCAGCTTGGCGGCAGGCTACGAGCAGTACTTC
CASSLAAGYEQYF
>.|TRBV27|TRBJ2-7|few
TGTGCCAGCAGTTTAACAGGGAACGAGCAGTACTTC
CASSLTGNEQYF
>.|TRBV24-1|TRBJ2-3|.
TGTGCCACCAGTGAAGACCGGCGGGGTAGCACAGATACGCAGTATTTT
CATSEDRRGSTDTQYF
>TRBD2|TRBV7-6|TRBJ2-2|.
TGTGCCAGCAGCCCAAATATGAACCTTGGGGGGGACACCGGGGAGCTGTTTTTT
CASSPNMNLGGDTGELFF
>TRBD1|TRBV15|TRBJ2-1|.
TGTGCCACCAGCAGAGGGACAGGGTTTTCCAATGAGCAGTTCTTC
CATSRGTGFSNEQFF
>.|TRBV5-1|TRBJ1-3|.
TGCGCCAGCAGCCCCGACAACTCTGGAAACACCATATATTTT
CASSPDNSGNTIYF
>TRBD2|TRBV13|TRBJ2-1|.
TGTGCCAGCAGCTTGTTAGCGGGGGGGCGGCAGGATGAGCAGTTCTTC
CASSLLAGGRQDEQFF